These 3 T cell receptor beta chains were sequenced from one sample in a study of T cell responses to AZD1222 COVID-19 vaccine. Sequenced by immunoSEQ multiplex PCR; TCRdb stores in-frame clones only, minus some. The sample contains about 73,000 clones, 89% of which appear only once. Sample: peripheral blood, taken 28 days after the second AZD1222 dose. The receptors stem from an adult who received the AZD1222 COVID-19 vaccine.

The chain employs TRBV30 and TRBJ1-2; 9 nucleotides match TRBD1. Germline-derived CDR1 and CDR2 are GTSNPN and SVGIG (reference sequence). This CDR3 spans 13 amino acids. After removal of 4 bases from V and 7 bases from J, the junction contained 7 bases not matched to a gene. CDR3: CAWTQDRGGGYTF. The CDR3 bases are TGTGCCTGGACTCAGGACAGGGGCGGTGGCTACACCTTC.

The rearrangement links TRBV6-6 to TRBJ2-3; no definite D call. Deletions cut 0 bases from V and 5 bases from J, with 6 bases between. The germline CDR1 and CDR2 sequences are MNHNY and SVGAGI (reference sequence). This CDR3 has 13 amino acids. This CDR3 reads CASSYSSVDTQYF. In DNA form, the CDR3 reads TGTGCCAGCAGTTACTCGAGTGTAGATACGCAGTATTTT.

The V gene is TRBV2, the J gene TRBJ1-1; maybe TRBD1 (5 bases). The CDR3 is made up of 12 amino acids. Germline values: CDR1 SNHLY, CDR2 FYNNEI. V dropped 7 bases and J dropped 5 bases, with 11 bases sitting between them. The CDR3 DNA is TGTGCCAGCATGTGGGGGGGAACTGAAGCTTTCTTT. It yields the protein CASMWGGTEAFF.